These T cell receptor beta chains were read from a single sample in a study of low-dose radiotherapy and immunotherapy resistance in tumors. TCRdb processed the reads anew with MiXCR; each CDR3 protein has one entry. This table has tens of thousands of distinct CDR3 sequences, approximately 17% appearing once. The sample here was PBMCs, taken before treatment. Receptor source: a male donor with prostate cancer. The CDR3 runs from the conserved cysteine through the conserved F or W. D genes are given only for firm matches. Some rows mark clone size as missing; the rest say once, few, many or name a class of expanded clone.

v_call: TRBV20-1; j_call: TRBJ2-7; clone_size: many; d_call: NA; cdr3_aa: CSAEQGTSSYEQYF; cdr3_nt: TGCAGTGCTGAGCAGGGTACTTCCTCCTACGAGCAGTACTTC
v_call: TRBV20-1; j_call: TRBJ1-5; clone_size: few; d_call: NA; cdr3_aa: CSARDGESNQPQHF; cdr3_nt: TGCAGTGCTAGAGATGGGGAAAGCAATCAGCCCCAGCATTTT
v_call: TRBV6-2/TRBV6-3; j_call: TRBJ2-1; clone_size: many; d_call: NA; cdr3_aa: CASSVDDSSYNEQFF; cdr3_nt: TGTGCCAGCAGTGTAGACGATAGCTCCTACAATGAGCAGTTCTTC
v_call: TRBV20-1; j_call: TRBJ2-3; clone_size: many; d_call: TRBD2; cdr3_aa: CSARIGTSGSSTDTQYF; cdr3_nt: TGCAGTGCCCGAATCGGGACTAGCGGTTCTAGCACAGATACGCAGTATTTT
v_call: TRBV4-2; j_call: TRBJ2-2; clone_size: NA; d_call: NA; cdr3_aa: CASSPPIDTGELFF; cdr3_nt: TGTGCCAGCAGCCCGCCGATTGACACCGGGGAGCTGTTTTTT
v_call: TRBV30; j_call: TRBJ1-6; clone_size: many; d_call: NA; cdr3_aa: CAWSVEGGVNSPLHF; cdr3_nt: TGTGCCTGGAGTGTAGAGGGAGGGGTCAATTCACCCCTCCACTTT
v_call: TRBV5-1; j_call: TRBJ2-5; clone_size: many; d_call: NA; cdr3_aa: CASSLGRGKETQYF; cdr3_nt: TGCGCCAGCAGCTTGGGAAGGGGTAAAGAGACCCAGTACTTC
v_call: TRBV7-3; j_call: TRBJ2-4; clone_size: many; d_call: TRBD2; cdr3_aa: CASSPGLAGGIAKNIQYF; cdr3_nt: TGTGCCAGCAGCCCGGGACTAGCGGGGGGGATAGCCAAAAACATTCAGTACTTC
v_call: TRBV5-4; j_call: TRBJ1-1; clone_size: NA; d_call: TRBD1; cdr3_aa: CASSRQGRNTEAFF; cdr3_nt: TGTGCCAGCAGCCGACAGGGCCGGAACACTGAAGCTTTCTTT
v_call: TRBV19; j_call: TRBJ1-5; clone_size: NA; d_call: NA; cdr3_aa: CASSPGGNSDQPQHF; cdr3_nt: TGTGCCAGTAGTCCCGGGGGCAATTCCGATCAGCCCCAGCATTTT
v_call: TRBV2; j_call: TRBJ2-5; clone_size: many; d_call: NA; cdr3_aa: CASTEGLAETQYF; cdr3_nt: TGTGCCAGCACCGAGGGCCTAGCAGAGACCCAGTACTTC
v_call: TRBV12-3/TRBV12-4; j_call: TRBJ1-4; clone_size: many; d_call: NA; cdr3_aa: CASSMRTVDNEKLFF; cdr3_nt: TGTGCCAGCAGTATGAGGACAGTTGATAATGAAAAACTGTTTTTT
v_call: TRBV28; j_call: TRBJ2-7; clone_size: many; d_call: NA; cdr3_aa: CASRDQGTFHEQYF; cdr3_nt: TGTGCCAGCAGGGATCAGGGGACTTTCCACGAGCAGTACTTC
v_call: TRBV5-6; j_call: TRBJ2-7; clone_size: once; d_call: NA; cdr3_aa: CASSLAGANSYEQYF; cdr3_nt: TGTGCCAGCAGCTTGGCGGGGGCGAACTCCTACGAGCAGTACTTC
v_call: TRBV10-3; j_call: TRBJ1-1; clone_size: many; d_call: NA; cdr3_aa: CAISESQGNVNTEAFF; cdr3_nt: TGTGCCATCAGTGAGTCGCAGGGAAACGTGAACACTGAAGCTTTCTTT
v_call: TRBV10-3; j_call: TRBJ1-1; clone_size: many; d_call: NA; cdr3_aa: CAISEPPGLGTEAFF; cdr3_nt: TGTGCCATCAGTGAGCCCCCAGGTCTGGGAACTGAAGCTTTCTTT
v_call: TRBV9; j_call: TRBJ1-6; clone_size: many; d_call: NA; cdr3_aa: CASSAGHEGSPLHF; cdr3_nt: TGTGCCAGCAGCGCCGGACATGAGGGTTCACCCCTCCACTTT
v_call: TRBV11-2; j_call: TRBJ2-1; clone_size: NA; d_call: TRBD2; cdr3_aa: CASVLAGEQFF; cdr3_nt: TGTGCCAGCGTACTAGCGGGAGAACAGTTCTTC
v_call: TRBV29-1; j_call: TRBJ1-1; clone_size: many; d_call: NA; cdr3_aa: CSVGGAAWDTEAFF; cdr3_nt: TGCAGCGTTGGAGGGGCCGCCTGGGACACTGAAGCTTTCTTT
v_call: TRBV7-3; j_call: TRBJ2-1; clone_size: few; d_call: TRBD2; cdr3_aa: CASRGTSGGADEQFF; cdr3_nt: TGTGCCAGCAGAGGGACTAGCGGGGGGGCAGATGAGCAGTTCTTC
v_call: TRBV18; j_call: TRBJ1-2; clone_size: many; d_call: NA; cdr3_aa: CASTKAREANYGYTF; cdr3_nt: TGTGCCAGCACCAAGGCCCGAGAAGCTAACTATGGCTACACCTTC
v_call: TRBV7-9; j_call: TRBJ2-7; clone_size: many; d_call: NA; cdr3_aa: CASSPKGPNEQYF; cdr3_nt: TGTGCCAGCAGCCCCAAAGGGCCCAACGAGCAGTACTTC
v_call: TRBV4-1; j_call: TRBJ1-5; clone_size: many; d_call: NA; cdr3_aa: CASSQAGISSNQPQHF; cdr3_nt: TGCGCCAGCAGCCAAGCAGGGATCAGTAGCAATCAGCCCCAGCATTTT
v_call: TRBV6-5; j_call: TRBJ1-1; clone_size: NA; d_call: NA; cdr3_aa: CASSYAGTNTEAFF; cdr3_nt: TGTGCCAGCAGTTACGCGGGTACGAACACTGAAGCTTTCTTT
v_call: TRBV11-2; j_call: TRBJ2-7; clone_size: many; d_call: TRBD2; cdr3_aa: CASSLAGGRAIEQYF; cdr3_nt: TGTGCCAGCAGCTTAGCAGGCGGGAGGGCCATTGAGCAGTACTTC
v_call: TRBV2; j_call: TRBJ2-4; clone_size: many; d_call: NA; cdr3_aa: CASTPPVAAKNIQYF; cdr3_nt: TGTGCCAGCACCCCCCCCGTTGCGGCCAAAAACATTCAGTACTTC
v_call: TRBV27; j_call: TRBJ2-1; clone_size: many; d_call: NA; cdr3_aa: CASSLLAADTQFF; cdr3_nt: TGTGCCAGCAGTTTGCTCGCGGCCGATACGCAGTTCTTC
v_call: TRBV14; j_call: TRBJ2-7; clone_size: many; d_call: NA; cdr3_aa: CASSQASWGSYEQYF; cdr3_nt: TGTGCCAGCAGCCAAGCCAGTTGGGGCAGCTACGAGCAGTACTTC
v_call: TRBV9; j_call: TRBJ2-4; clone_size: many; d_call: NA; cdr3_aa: CASSLTTHQNIQYF; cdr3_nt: TGTGCCAGCAGCCTTACGACCCATCAAAACATTCAGTACTTC
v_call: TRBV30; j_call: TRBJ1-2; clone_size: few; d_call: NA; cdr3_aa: CAWSSVRENYGYTF; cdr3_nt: TGTGCCTGGAGTTCTGTCAGGGAGAACTATGGCTACACCTTC
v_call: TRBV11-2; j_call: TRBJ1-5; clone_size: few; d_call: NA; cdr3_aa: CASSLDPGPNQPQHF; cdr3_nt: TGTGCCAGCAGCTTAGATCCAGGACCCAATCAGCCCCAGCATTTT
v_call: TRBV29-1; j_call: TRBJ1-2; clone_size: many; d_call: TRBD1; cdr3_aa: CSVEDPGAGGFSNYGYTF; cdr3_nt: TGCAGCGTTGAAGACCCCGGGGCAGGGGGCTTTTCTAACTATGGCTACACCTTC
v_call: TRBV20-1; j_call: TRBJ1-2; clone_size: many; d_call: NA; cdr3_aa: CSANPWGDGFPYSGYTF; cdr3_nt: TGCAGTGCTAACCCGTGGGGGGACGGGTTCCCTTACTCTGGCTACACCTTC
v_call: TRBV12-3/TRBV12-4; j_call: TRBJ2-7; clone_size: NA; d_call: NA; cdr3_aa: CASSFLVEQYF; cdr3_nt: TGTGCCAGCAGTTTTCTGGTCGAGCAGTACTTC
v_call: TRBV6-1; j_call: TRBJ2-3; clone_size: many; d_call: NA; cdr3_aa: CASRWGAGTDTQYF; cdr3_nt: TGTGCCAGCCGTTGGGGGGCGGGCACAGATACGCAGTATTTT
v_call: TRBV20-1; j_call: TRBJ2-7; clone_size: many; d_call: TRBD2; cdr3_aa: CSAIRDYNYEQYF; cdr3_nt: TGCAGTGCTATCCGGGACTACAACTACGAGCAGTACTTC
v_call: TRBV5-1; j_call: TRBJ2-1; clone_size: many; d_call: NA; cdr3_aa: CASSSAGKEQFF; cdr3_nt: TGCGCCAGCAGCTCCGCGGGGAAAGAGCAGTTCTTC
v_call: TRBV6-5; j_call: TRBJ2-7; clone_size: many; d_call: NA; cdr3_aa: CASSYSTDRAYEQYF; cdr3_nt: TGTGCCAGCAGTTACTCCACTGATCGAGCCTACGAGCAGTACTTC
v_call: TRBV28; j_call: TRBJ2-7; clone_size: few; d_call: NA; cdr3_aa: CASCNFAAGAISYEQYF; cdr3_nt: TGTGCCAGCTGTAATTTCGCCGCAGGGGCCATTTCCTACGAGCAGTACTTC
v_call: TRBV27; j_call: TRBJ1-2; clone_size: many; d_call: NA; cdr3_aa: CASSAFVGGGYTF; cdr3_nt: TGTGCCAGCAGTGCATTCGTCGGCGGGGGCTACACCTTC